This T cell receptor beta chain was captured in a study of shared clonotypes between healthy human individuals. Study outcomes and limitations: The authors sampled blood alone, and tissue repertoires likely differ. Only a few donors were included, so the genetic and exposure-history diversity represented was limited.

Germline loops: CDR1 SEHNR, CDR2 FQNEAQ (reference sequence). The CDR3 loop spans 14 amino acids. V lost 5 bases and J 7 bases, leaving 17 bases between the germline ends. Some clones are missing from TCRdb's copy, which holds only in-frame ones; the method was immunoSEQ multiplex PCR. The table includes approximately 500,000 clones, approximately 81% detected once. The unsorted samples took tens of millions of PBMCs to get genomic DNA. With respect to this clone: Its cognate antigen is unknown.

The specimen sequenced was PBMCs. The clonotype comes from a woman between 35 and 50 years old in good health. Some clones in this sample may be carry-over from other donors' samples. The V call is TRBV7-9, the J call TRBJ1-2; a possible D gene is TRBD1 (6 bases). Written as DNA, the CDR3 is TGTGCCAGCAGCCAGTCGGGGGCCGCGGGTGGCTACACCTTC. Translated, it gives CASSQSGAAGGYTF.